The rows below give T cell receptor beta chains drawn from one sample of a study of naive and memory T cell subsets. TCRdb re-derived calls from the UMI-ligation and nested PCR reads in MiXCR, one entry per CDR3 protein. The table lists about 90,000 distinct CDR3 sequences, around 11% of them singletons, with 0.13% in the top ten. What was sequenced was naive CD4+ T cells from blood. These receptors came from a human donor in good health. Each CDR3 is given with its conserved first and last residue. The order of the fields is V gene, D gene, clone size, J gene, CDR3 protein, CDR3 DNA. The D gene is left open where the match is weak. Clone size is stated in some rows and not others, as once, few, many or a class when expanded.

TRBV20-1	TRBD2	many	TRBJ2-7	CSASFPSGGATEQYF	TGCAGTGCTAGTTTCCCTAGCGGGGGGGCGACGGAGCAGTACTTC
TRBV7-8	.	few	TRBJ2-3	CASSYAGTDTQYF	TGTGCCAGCAGCTACGCGGGCACAGATACGCAGTATTTT
TRBV12-3/TRBV12-4	.	few	TRBJ1-4	CASSFGRSNEKLFF	TGTGCCAGCAGTTTCGGGCGGTCTAATGAAAAACTGTTTTTT
TRBV7-9	.	many	TRBJ2-2	CASSLGQTHTGELFF	TGTGCCAGCAGCTTAGGGCAGACACACACCGGGGAGCTGTTTTTT
TRBV7-9	TRBD2	many	TRBJ2-7	CASSLATSGPYEQYF	TGTGCCAGCAGCTTAGCGACTAGCGGGCCCTACGAGCAGTACTTC
TRBV7-2	.	few	TRBJ1-5	CASSFGTVSNQPQHF	TGTGCCAGCAGCTTCGGAACAGTTAGCAATCAGCCCCAGCATTTT
TRBV7-6	.	.	TRBJ2-3	CASSRNRDSPWAQYF	TGTGCCAGCAGCCGTAACAGGGACTCACCCTGGGCGCAGTATTTT
TRBV27	TRBD2	.	TRBJ2-7	CASSPLSGRASPYEQYF	TGTGCCAGCAGTCCGCTTAGCGGGAGGGCCAGCCCCTACGAGCAGTACTTC
TRBV24-1	.	.	TRBJ2-7	CATSDVQGNEQYF	TGTGCCACCAGTGACGTGCAGGGGAACGAGCAGTACTTC
TRBV28	.	few	TRBJ2-7	CASSAGPTYEQYF	TGTGCCAGCAGTGCGGGACCGACCTACGAGCAGTACTTC
TRBV5-1	TRBD2	few	TRBJ2-3	CASSLRTSGALTDTQYF	TGCGCCAGCAGCCTGCGGACTAGCGGGGCGCTAACAGATACGCAGTATTTT
TRBV11-2	.	few	TRBJ1-2	CASSSEPGNYGYTF	TGTGCCAGCAGCTCCGAACCAGGGAACTATGGCTACACCTTC
TRBV5-1	TRBD2	few	TRBJ2-3	CASSPGLAGGHGTDTQYF	TGCGCCAGCAGCCCAGGACTAGCGGGGGGGCACGGCACAGATACGCAGTATTTT